A selection of T cell receptor beta chains follows, all from one sample in a study of T cell responses to AZD1222 COVID-19 vaccine. Clones were sequenced by immunoSEQ multiplex PCR, and TCRdb holds only the in-frame ones, with some missing. This repertoire shows about 98,000 clones, around 90% found once; its top ten account for less than 6%. The sample in question was peripheral blood, obtained on day 0 of AZD1222 vaccination. Source of these receptors: an adult in good health. Both conserved end residues are part of each CDR3. The D gene is left open where the match is weak. Part of the rows lack a size; the others show once, few, many or a class for expanded clones.

CDR3nt	CDR3aa	len	v_gene	abundance	d_gene	j_gene
TGTGCCAGCAGCCCCGGACAGGGCAACACTGAAGCTTTCTTT	CASSPGQGNTEAFF	14	TRBV7-3	-	TRBD1	TRBJ1-1
TGTGCCTGGACCCCTCGGGAGCCGGCACGGGGTGGGGAGTACTTC	CAWTPREPARGGEYF	15	TRBV30	-	-	TRBJ2-5
TGTGCCATCAGTGAGGCTTTGACAGGACAATCACCCCTCCACTTT	CAISEALTGQSPLHF	15	TRBV10-3	-	-	TRBJ1-6
TGTGCCAGCAGCAAACGGGGGGGCTCCTACAATGAGCAGTTCTTC	CASSKRGGSYNEQFF	15	TRBV7-2	-	TRBD2	TRBJ2-1
TGTGCCAGCAGCCAGGGCGGGACTAGCACTGAGCAGTTCTTC	CASSQGGTSTEQFF	14	TRBV28	-	TRBD2	TRBJ2-1
TGTGCCAGCAGGGACCGGACTAGCTTCGTCGAGCAGTACTTC	CASRDRTSFVEQYF	14	TRBV2	-	TRBD2	TRBJ2-7
TGTGCCAGCAGACTAGGGAGCACAGATACGCAGTATTTT	CASRLGSTDTQYF	13	TRBV5-4	once	-	TRBJ2-3
TGTGCCAGCAGCTCCCTAGGACTAGCTCAAGAGACCCAGTACTTC	CASSSLGLAQETQYF	15	TRBV13	-	TRBD2	TRBJ2-5
TGTGCCAGCAGCTTAAGCGCAGGGGGGAGTTCACCCCTCCACTTT	CASSLSAGGSSPLHF	15	TRBV7-2	once	TRBD1	TRBJ1-6
TGTGCCAGCAGCTTGGCAATAGCGGGAGGGCCTACGGATACGCAGTATTTT	CASSLAIAGGPTDTQYF	17	TRBV5-6	-	TRBD2	TRBJ2-3
TGTGCCACCAGCGCCGACCGGGATTTCCGCAACACCATATATTTT	CATSADRDFRNTIYF	15	TRBV15	-	-	TRBJ1-3
TGTGCCAGCAGTGAACCAACGGGAGTGATTCAAGAGACCCAGTACTTC	CASSEPTGVIQETQYF	16	TRBV6-1	-	-	TRBJ2-5
TGCGCCAGCAGCTCCTTTGACAGCACCGGGGAGCTGTTTTTT	CASSSFDSTGELFF	14	TRBV5-1	-	-	TRBJ2-2
TGTGCCAGCAGCGCCCCACTCAATGAGCAGTTCTTC	CASSAPLNEQFF	12	TRBV9	-	-	TRBJ2-1
TGTGCCAGCAGCCAAGATCAGGGGCGCAATCAGCCCCAGCATTTT	CASSQDQGRNQPQHF	15	TRBV3-1/TRBV3-2	once	-	TRBJ1-5
TGCAGCGTTGAAGATAACAGGGTCTATGGCTACACCTTC	CSVEDNRVYGYTF	13	TRBV29-1	-	-	TRBJ1-2
TGTGCCAGCAGTAAAGAGGATCAGCCCCAGCATTTT	CASSKEDQPQHF	12	TRBV28	-	-	TRBJ1-5
TGTGCCAGCAGTTTTAGGGGAGGGAACACTGAAGCTTTCTTT	CASSFRGGNTEAFF	14	TRBV28	-	-	TRBJ1-1
TGCAGCGTTTTACTTAGTAATCTAGGACTAGCGGGTGACTACGAGCAGTACTTC	CSVLLSNLGLAGDYEQYF	18	TRBV29-1	-	TRBD2	TRBJ2-7
TGTGCCACCAGTGGAGACGACCGCCCGGGTTATGAGCAGTTCTTC	CATSGDDRPGYEQFF	15	TRBV24-1	-	-	TRBJ2-1
TGTGCCAGCAGCCTTAGCGGGAGGACGGGCACCGGGGAGCTGTTTTTT	CASSLSGRTGTGELFF	16	TRBV5-4	-	TRBD2	TRBJ2-2
TGCGCCAGCAGCCAGCCTCTCCGCGGCGAGCAGTACTTC	CASSQPLRGEQYF	13	TRBV5-1	-	-	TRBJ2-7
TGTGCCAGCAGCGTGCTTCGGTACGAGCAGTACTTC	CASSVLRYEQYF	12	TRBV9	-	-	TRBJ2-7
TGCGCCAGCAGCCTTGTTGACAGGGAAAAACTGTTTTTT	CASSLVDREKLFF	13	TRBV5-1	few	-	TRBJ1-4